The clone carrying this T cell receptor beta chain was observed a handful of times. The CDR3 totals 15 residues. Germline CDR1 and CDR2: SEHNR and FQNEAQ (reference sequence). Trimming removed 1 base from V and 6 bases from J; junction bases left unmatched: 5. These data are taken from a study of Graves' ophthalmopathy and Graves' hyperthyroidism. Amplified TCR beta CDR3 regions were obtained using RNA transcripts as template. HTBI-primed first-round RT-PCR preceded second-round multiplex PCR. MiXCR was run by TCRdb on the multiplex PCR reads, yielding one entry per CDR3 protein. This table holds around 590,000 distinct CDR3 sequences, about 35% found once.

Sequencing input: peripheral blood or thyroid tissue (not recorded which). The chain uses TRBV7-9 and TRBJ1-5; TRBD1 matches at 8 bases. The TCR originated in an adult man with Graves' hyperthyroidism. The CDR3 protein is CASSLGRQGSQPQHF. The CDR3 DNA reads TGTGCCAGCAGCTTAGGGCGACAGGGGAGTCAGCCCCAGCATTTT.